This T cell receptor beta chain was sequenced during a study of beta chain features in type 1 diabetes. Study-level points and caveats: The naive, central memory and Treg TCRB repertoires showed an apparent similarity that was greater among patients than among healthy donors. The VDJ junctions of type 1 diabetes patients carried fewer insertions and more deletions. Patients with Type 1 diabetes showed moderately but significantly shorter TCRB CDR3s in all four CD4+ subsets.

Blood was collected once per donor into heparin, averaging around 0.11 L. Sorting of CD4+ naive, central memory, regulatory and stem cell-like memory cells was performed via CD45RO/CCR7/CD25/CD127/CD95/CD27. This clone appeared a few times. The antigen is not known. The sequenced template was cDNA made from the entire isolated RNA. Method: immunoSEQ multiplex PCR; TCRdb's copy keeps in-frame clones and lacks some. The table has more than 100,000 clones, roughly 28% seen once. Trimming cost V 1 base and J 3 bases, with 10 bases left between them. Germline assignment: CDR1 SGHDT and CDR2 YYEEEE. The CDR3 totals 14 residues.

The chain joins TRBV5-6 to TRBJ2-5; D gene ambiguous. This receptor was taken from a woman in her late teens or twenties with type 1 diabetes. Sequencing was carried out using central memory CD4+ T cells from blood. The CDR3 DNA is TGTGCCAGCAGCTTGTTTGCGACTGAAGAGACCCAGTACTTC. This encodes CASSLFATEETQYF.